The source of this T cell receptor beta chain is a study of cytomegalovirus exposure and HLA in healthy donors. Study-level results: In an earlier analysis, about 90% or about 30%: the productive usage of most TCR beta V segments.

CDR3 length: 14 amino acids. Trimming took off 4 bases at V and 2 bases at J, with 9 bases between the two ends. The V gene's germline CDR1 is SNHLY and CDR2 FYNNEI. PCR employed 60 Vbeta and 13 Jbeta primers. Using immunoSEQ multiplex PCR, the repertoire was profiled, and TCRdb retains in-frame clones only, with some absent. The sample holds roughly 77,000 clones, around two thirds seen once. Concerning this clone itself: Antigen specificity is unknown.

The sequenced material came from PBMCs. The V gene is TRBV2, the J gene TRBJ1-5; no clear D. This TCR was sampled from a woman aged 50 to 60 in good health and CMV-seropositive. The CDR3 loop is CASSGGFGNQPQHF. The CDR3 nucleotides read TGTGCCAGCAGTGGAGGGTTCGGCAATCAGCCCCAGCATTTT.